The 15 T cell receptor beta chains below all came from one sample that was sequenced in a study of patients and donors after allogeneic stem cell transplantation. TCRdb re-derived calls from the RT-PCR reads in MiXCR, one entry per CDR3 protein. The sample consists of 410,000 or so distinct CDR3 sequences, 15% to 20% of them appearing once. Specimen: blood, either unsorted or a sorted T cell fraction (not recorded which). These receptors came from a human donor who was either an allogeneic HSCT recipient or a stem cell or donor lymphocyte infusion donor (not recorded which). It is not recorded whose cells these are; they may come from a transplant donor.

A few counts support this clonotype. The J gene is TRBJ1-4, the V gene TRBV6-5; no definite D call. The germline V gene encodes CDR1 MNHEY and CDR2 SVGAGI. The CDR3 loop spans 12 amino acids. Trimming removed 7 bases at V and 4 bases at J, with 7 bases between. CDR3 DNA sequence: TGTGCCAGCACCAGGATTAATGAAAAACTGTTTTTT. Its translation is CASTRINEKLFF.

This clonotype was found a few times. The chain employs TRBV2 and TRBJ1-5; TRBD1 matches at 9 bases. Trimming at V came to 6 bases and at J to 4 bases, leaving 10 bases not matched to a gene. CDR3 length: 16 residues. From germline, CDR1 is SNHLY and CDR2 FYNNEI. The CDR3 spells CASRPQTGGKNQPQHF. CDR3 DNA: TGTGCCAGCAGGCCGCAAACAGGGGGCAAAAATCAGCCCCAGCATTTT.

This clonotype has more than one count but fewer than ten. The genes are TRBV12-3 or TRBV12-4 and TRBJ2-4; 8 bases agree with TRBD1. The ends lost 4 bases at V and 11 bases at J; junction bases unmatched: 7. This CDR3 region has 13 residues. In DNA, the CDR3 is TGTGCCAGCAGTTCGGACAGGGCGACCCTTCAGTACTTC. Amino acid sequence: CASSSDRATLQYF.

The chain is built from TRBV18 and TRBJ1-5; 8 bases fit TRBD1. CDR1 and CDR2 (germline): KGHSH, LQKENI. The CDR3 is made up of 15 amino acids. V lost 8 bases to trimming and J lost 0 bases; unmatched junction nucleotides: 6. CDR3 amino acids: CASSPTGGSNQPQHF. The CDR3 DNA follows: TGTGCCAGCAGTCCCACAGGGGGTAGCAATCAGCCCCAGCATTTT. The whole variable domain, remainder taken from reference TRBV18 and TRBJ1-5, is NAGVMQNPRHLVRRRGQEARLRCSPMKGHSHVYWYRQLPEEGLKFMVYLQKENIIDESGMPKERFSAEFPKEGPSILRIQQVVRGDSAAYFCASSPTGGSNQPQHFGDGTRLSIL.

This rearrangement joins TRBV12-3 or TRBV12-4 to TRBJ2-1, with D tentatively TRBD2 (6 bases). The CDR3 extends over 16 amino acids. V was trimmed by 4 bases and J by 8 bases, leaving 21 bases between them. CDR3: CASSSVRVREIDEQFF. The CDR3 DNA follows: TGTGCCAGCAGTTCCGTCCGGGTACGGGAGATAGATGAGCAGTTCTTC.

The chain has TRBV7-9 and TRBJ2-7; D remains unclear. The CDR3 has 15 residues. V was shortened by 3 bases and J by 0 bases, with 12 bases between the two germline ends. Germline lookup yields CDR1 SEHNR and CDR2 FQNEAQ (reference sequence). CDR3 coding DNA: TGTGCCAGCAGCTTCGTTCCGGACGACTCCTACGAGCAGTACTTC. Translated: CASSFVPDDSYEQYF.

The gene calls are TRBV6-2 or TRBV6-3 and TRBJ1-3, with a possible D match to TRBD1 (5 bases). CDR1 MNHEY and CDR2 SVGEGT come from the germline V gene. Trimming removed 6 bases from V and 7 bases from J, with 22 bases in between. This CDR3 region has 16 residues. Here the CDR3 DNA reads TGTGCCAGCAGGTTCCGGGGCCTCGCCTGGTCCAACACCATATATTTT. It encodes CASRFRGLAWSNTIYF.

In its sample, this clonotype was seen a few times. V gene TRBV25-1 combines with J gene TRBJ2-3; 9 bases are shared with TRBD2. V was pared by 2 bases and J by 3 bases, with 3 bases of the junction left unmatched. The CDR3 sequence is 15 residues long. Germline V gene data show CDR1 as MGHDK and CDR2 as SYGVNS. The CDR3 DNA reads TGTGCCAGCAGTGAAGCGGGAGGGGGGACAGATACGCAGTATTTT. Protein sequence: CASSEAGGGTDTQYF.

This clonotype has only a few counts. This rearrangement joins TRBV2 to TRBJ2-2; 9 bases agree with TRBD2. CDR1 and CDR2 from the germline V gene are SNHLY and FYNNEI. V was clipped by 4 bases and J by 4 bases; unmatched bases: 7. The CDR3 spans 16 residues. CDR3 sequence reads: CASSVLAGESTGELFF. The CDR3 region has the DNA TGTGCCAGCAGTGTTTTAGCGGGAGAGAGCACCGGGGAGCTGTTTTTT.

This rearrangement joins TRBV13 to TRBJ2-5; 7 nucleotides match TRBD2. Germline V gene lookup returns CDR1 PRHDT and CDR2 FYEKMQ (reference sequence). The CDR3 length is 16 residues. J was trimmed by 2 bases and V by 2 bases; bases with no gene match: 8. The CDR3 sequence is CASSLRRGGRQETQYF. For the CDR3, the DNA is TGTGCCAGCAGCTTAAGAAGGGGAGGGAGGCAAGAGACCCAGTACTTC.

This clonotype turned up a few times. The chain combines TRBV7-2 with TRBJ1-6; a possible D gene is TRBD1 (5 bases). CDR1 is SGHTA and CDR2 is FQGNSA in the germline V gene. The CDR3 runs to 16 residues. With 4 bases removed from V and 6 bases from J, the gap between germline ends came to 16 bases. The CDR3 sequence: CASSYPGAGPNSPLHF. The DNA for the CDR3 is TGTGCCAGCAGCTACCCTGGGGCAGGGCCTAATTCACCCCTCCACTTT.

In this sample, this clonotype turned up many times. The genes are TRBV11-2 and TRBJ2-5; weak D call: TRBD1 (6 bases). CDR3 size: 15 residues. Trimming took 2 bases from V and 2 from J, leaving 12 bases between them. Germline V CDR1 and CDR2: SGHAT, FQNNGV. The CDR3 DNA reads TGTGCCAGCAGCTTATCCCCAGGGGCTCAAGAGACCCAGTACTTC. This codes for CASSLSPGAQETQYF.

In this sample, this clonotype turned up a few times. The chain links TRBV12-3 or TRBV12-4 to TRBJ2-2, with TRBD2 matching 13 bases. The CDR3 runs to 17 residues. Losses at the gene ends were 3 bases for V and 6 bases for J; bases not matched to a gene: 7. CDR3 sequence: CASSLTSGGTYAGELFF. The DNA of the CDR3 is TGTGCCAGCAGTTTGACTAGCGGGGGGACGTACGCCGGGGAGCTGTTTTTT.

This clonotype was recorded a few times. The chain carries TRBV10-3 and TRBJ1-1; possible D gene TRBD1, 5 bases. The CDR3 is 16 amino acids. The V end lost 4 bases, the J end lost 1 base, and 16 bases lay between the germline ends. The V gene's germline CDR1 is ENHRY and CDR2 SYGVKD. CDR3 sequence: CAISGSPGTGNTEAFF. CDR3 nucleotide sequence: TGTGCCATCAGTGGTTCGCCGGGGACTGGGAACACTGAAGCTTTCTTT.

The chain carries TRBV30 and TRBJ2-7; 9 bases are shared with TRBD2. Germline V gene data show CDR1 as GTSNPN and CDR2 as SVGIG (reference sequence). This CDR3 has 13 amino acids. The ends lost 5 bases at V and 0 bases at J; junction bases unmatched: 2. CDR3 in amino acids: CAWLAGASYEQYF. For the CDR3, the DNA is TGTGCCTGGTTAGCGGGGGCCTCCTACGAGCAGTACTTC.